The present T cell receptor (beta chain) was sequenced within a study of blood T cells in healthy people across ages (dated by TCRdb to between 2015 and 2017). Regarding the study in general: In model experiments, template switching captured roughly one uniquely barcoded TCR beta cDNA molecule for every two T cells. The study measured age-related changes in TCR beta repertoire diversity using deep sequencing normalized with unique cDNA molecular identifiers. The donors were split into four age groups: young (average around 16 years), middle-aged (around 37), aged (62) and long-lived (approximately 80). For two donors (one aged 18 to 29 and one aged 80 or older), the study analyzed two additional independent replicas of 1 million unique cDNA reads from the same blood draw. Study-wide conclusions, independent of this receptor: As age increased, observed TCR beta diversity per million T cells dropped in a roughly linear way, and a significant reduction was already evident by age 40. The percentage of naive T cells measured by flow cytometry correlated strongly with observed TCR beta diversity. Compared with the aged group, the long-lived group had more naive CD4+ T cells, fewer expanded clones and increased TCR diversity, suggesting age selection. Conclusive comparison of naive and antigen-experienced compartments was prevented by the profiling of bulk unsorted PBMCs. Because the CMV infection status of the donors was unknown, age-related changes in expanded clonotypes may potentially have been confounded. Estimates of total diversity based on one million sequenced T cells were considered lower bounds and underestimates.

This clonotype was seen ten or more times. The antigen it recognizes is unknown. Base qualities are not at hand, and no much larger clone is one base apart. The library was built by means of 5' RACE. Reads for this sample came from an Illumina HiSeq 2500. A second PCR of roughly 6 to 11 cycles was run with a J-beta primer mix and a sample-barcoded 5' primer. A template-switch 5' adaptor carrying 12 random nucleotides introduced a unique molecular identifier onto each TCR beta cDNA molecule. Each sample yielded at least 3 million CDR3-containing paired-end reads. All of the RNA was converted into first-strand cDNA using the Mint cDNA synthesis kit, with a TRBC-specific oligonucleotide serving as the primer. Following uracil-DNA glycosylase treatment, a first 18-cycle PCR with universal primers M1SS and BC2_uni_R was performed on all cDNA. From the authors' description of their analysis: For normalization, 1 million high-quality reads were randomly selected from each sample, with every read carrying a distinct molecular identifier. Reads sharing molecular identifiers were discarded rather than binned into consensus sequences. MiTCR, set to a Q25 quality threshold and the strictest error-elimination algorithm, was used for CDR3 identification, clonotype clustering and error correction. Lower-bound total TCR beta diversity was estimated with a nonparametric unseen species model using Euler transformation. The public sequencing data were trimmed at Q25 with fastp and processed into clonotypes with MiXCR by TCRdb, which kept only in-frame beta chains. Entries are consolidated by CDR3 protein sequence, retaining the most common genes and DNA. The authors' filters were not applied to this entry. Counted in this sample were 750,000 to 950,000 distinct CDR3 sequences; roughly 28% of them appeared once. Roughly 10% of the sample is in the top ten clones.

Systemically healthy Caucasian individuals from Russia, 39 in total and aged roughly 6 to 100 years, were included as donors. Around 9.9 milliliters of peripheral blood were collected from each donor into EDTA-treated Vacutainer tubes. Ficoll-Paque density-gradient centrifugation was used to isolate PBMCs, with at least 6 million obtained per sample. Total RNA was extracted from PBMCs with Trizol reagent, with at least 5 micrograms obtained per sample. Naive CD45RAhigh/CD27high T cell percentages were measured by flow cytometry on a PBMC aliquot from every donor. These data were also filed under a second study, of T cells of mothers and their children. The second paper states: Donors were nine systemically healthy Caucasian individuals: three mothers and their six children. cDNA synthesis used all of the extracted RNA, with around 1.6 ug of RNA in each 15 ul reaction. In the second PCR, sample barcodes and 2-4 random nucleotides were introduced via the M1S primer. More than 9 million TCR beta CDR3 reads were obtained from each mother, and some 3.3 million reads were obtained from each child. Thymic selection shapes the output of TCR recombination in a similar way in related and unrelated pairs, and inherited differences have a minor effect. Normalized repertoire overlap was always slightly but never significantly higher in related than unrelated mother-child pairs. Persistent microchimeric T cell clones were not detected, at a sensitivity of 85 to 100 clones per million clonotypes. To look for features that set related mother-child pairs apart from unrelated individuals, the researchers ran deep NGS to compare the TCR beta repertoires of mothers and children. The mean age was roughly 36 +/- 4 years for the mothers and approximately 11 +/- 4 years for the children. After adapters were ligated using NEBNext reagents, the libraries underwent 100+100 nt paired-end sequencing on an Illumina HiSeq 2000. To avoid cross-contamination, the mother libraries and the child libraries were prepared a month apart and sequenced in separate runs. Each donor had between about 500,000 and 2,100,000 distinct TCR beta clonotypes identified. Naive TCR beta clonotypes were estimated from low-frequency clonotypes matched to each donor's FACS-determined naive share, without sorting.

The TCR was taken from a woman between 40 and 55 years old in good health. The sample was blood.

The CDR3 is CASSPQGGTGSYTF. The bases are TGCGCCAGCAGCCCGCAGGGTGGGACAGGTAGCTACACCTTC. The chain is encoded by TRBV5-1 joined to TRBJ1-2, and 8 junctional nucleotides match TRBD1. The CDR3 holds 14 amino acids from the cysteine to the phenylalanine. Only CDR3 DNA is held: 42 bases, read in frame from base 1. Per the germline V gene, SGHRS is the CDR1 and YFSETQ is the CDR2. V has 4 bases trimmed and J has 9 bases trimmed; junction bases matching no gene number 11.